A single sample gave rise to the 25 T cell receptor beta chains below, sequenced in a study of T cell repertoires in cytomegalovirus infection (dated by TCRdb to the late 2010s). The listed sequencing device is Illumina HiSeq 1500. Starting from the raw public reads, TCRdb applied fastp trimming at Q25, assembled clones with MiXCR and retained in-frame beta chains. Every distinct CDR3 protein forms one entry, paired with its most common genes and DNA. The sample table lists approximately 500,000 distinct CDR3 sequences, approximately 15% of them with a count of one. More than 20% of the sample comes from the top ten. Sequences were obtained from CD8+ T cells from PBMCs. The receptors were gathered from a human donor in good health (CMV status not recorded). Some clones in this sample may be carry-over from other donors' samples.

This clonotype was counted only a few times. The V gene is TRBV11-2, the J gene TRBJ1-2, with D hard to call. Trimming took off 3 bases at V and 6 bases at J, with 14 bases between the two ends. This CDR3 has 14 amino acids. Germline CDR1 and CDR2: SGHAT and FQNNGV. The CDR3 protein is CASSFPRVGNGYTF. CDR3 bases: TGTGCCAGCAGCTTCCCGAGAGTAGGGAATGGCTACACCTTC.

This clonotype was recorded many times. CDR3 coding DNA: TGTGCCAGCAGTTTGCTAACTCCGGGACTAGCGGTACTTAGCTCCTACAATGAGCAGTTCTTC. Translation: CASSLLTPGLAVLSSYNEQFF. The rearrangement links TRBV27 to TRBJ2-1; 11 bases align to TRBD2. Germline CDR1 and CDR2: MNHEY and SMNVEV (reference sequence). Trimming at V came to 3 bases and at J to 0 bases, leaving 16 bases not matched to a gene. There are 21 residues in the CDR3.

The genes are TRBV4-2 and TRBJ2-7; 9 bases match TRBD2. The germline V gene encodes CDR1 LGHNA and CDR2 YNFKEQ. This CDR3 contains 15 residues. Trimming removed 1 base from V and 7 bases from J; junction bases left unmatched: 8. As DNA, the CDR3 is TGTGCCAGCAGCCAAGTCTTAGCGGGAGCAAGGGAGCAGTACTTC. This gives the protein CASSQVLAGAREQYF.

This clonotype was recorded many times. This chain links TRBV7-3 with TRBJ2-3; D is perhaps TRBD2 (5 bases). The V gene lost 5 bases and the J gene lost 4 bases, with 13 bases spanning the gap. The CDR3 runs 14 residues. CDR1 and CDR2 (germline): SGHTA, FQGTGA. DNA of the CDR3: TGTGCCAGCAGCCTCTCCTCCGGGGCAGATACGCAGTATTTT. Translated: CASSLSSGADTQYF.

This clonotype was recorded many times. The CDR3 DNA sequence: TGTGCCAGCAGTCCCTGGGGACAGGGGAGGTATGAGCAGTTCTTC. This sequence encodes CASSPWGQGRYEQFF. The V call is TRBV12-3 or TRBV12-4, the J call TRBJ2-1; 10 nucleotides align to TRBD1. This CDR3 has 15 amino acids. V was pared by 5 bases and J by 8 bases, with 9 bases of the junction left unmatched.

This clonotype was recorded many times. Here the CDR3 reads CASSERASGGAVVLTDTQYF. CDR3 coding DNA: TGTGCCAGCAGTGAACGGGCTAGCGGGGGGGCCGTTGTACTAACAGATACGCAGTATTTT. V gene TRBV6-1 combines with J gene TRBJ2-3; 12 nucleotides align to TRBD2. This CDR3 is built from 20 residues. Trimming cost V 2 bases and J 3 bases; bases outside gene matches: 15. CDR1 is MNHNS, CDR2 SASEGT, per germline.

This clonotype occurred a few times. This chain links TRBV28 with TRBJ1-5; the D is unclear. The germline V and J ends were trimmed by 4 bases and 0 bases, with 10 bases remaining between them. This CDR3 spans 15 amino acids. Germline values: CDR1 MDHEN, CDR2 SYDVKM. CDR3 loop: CASSYRTFSNQPQHF. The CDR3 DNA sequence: TGTGCCAGCAGTTACCGGACTTTTAGCAATCAGCCCCAGCATTTT.

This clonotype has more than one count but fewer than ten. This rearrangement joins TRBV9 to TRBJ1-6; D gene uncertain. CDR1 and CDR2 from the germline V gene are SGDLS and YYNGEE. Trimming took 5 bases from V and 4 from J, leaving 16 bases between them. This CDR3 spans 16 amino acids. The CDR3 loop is CASSGTEGSYNSPLHF. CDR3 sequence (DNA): TGTGCCAGCAGTGGCACAGAAGGAAGTTATAATTCACCCCTCCACTTT.

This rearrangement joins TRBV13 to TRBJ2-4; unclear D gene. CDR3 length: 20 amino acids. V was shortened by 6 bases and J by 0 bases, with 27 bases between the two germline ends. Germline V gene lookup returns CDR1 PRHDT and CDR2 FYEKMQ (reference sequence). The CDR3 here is CASSPTRTGGVLLAKNIQYF. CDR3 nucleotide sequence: TGTGCCAGCAGTCCTACCCGGACGGGCGGCGTCCTTCTAGCCAAAAACATTCAGTACTTC.

The DNA of the CDR3 is TGTGCCAGCATAGCAAACACTGAAGCTTTCTTT. Amino acid sequence: CASIANTEAFF. The V call is TRBV5-5, the J call TRBJ1-1; D is unclear. Germline loops: CDR1 SGHKS, CDR2 YYEKEE (reference sequence). V gave up 6 bases and J gave up 2 bases, with 5 bases separating them. The CDR3 contains 11 residues.

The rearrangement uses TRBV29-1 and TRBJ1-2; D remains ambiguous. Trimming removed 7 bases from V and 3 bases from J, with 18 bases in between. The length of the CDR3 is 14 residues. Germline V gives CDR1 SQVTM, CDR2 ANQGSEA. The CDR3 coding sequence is TGCAGCGCCCTCCGGCCCACGAGGGACTATGGCTACACCTTC. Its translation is CSALRPTRDYGYTF.

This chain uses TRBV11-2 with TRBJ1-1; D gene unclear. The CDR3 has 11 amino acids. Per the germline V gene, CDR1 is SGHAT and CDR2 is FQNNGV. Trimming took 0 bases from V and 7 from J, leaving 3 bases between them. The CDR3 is CASSLEVEAFF. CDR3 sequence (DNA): TGTGCCAGCAGCTTAGAAGTTGAAGCTTTCTTT.

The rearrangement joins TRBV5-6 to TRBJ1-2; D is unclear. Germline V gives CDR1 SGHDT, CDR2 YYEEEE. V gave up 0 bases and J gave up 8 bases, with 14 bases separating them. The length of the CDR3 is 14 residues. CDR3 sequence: CASSLGKGVRGYTF. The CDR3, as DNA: TGTGCCAGCAGCTTGGGGAAGGGAGTGAGGGGCTACACCTTC.

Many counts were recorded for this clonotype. The CDR3 DNA follows: TGTGCCAGCAGTACCGAGACTAGCGGGAGAACAGATACGCAGTATTTT. Encoded protein: CASSTETSGRTDTQYF. The chain employs TRBV12-3 or TRBV12-4 and TRBJ2-3; 12 nucleotides line up with TRBD2. The CDR3 runs to 16 residues. The J segment lost 3 bases and the V segment lost 5 bases, leaving 6 bases of the junction unmatched.

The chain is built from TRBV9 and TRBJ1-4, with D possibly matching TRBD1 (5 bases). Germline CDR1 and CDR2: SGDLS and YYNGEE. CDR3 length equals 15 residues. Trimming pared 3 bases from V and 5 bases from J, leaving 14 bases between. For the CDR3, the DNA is TGTGCCAGCAGCGCCAGTAGACAGTCGAATGAAAAACTGTTTTTT. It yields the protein CASSASRQSNEKLFF.

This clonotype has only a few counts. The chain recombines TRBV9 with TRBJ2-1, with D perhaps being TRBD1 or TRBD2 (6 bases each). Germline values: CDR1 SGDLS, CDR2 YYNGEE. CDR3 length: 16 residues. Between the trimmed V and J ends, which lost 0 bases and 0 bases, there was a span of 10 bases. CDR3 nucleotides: TGTGCCAGCAGCGTAGGGGGGGCGCACTCCTACAATGAGCAGTTCTTC. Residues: CASSVGGAHSYNEQFF.

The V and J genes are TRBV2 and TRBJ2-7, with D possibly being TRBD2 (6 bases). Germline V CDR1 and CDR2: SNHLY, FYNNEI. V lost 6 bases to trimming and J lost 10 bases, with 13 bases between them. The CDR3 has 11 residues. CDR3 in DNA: TGTGCCAGCAGGGGGACTCGCGATCAGTACTTC. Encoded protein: CASRGTRDQYF. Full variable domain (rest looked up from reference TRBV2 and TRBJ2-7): EPEVTQTPSHQVTQMGQEVILRCVPISNHLYFYWYRQILGQKVEFLVSFYNNEISEKSEIFDDQFSVERPDGSNFTLKIRSTKLEDSAMYFCASRGTRDQYFGPGTRLTVT.

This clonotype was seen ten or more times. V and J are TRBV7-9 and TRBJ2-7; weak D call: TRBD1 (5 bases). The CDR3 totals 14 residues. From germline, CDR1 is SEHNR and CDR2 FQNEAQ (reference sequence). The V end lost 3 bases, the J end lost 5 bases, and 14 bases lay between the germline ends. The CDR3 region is CASSFIDSEDEQYF. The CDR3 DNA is TGTGCCAGCAGCTTTATCGACAGTGAGGACGAGCAGTACTTC.

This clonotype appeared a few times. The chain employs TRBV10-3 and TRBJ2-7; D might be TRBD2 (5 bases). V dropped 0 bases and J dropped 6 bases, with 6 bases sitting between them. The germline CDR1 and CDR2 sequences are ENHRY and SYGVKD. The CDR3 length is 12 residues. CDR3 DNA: TGTGCCATCAGTGAGTCAGCGGCCGAGCAGTACTTC. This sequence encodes CAISESAAEQYF.

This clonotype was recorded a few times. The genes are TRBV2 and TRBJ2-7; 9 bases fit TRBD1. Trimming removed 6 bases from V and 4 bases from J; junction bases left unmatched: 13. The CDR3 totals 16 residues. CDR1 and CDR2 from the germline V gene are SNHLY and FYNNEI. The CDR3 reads CASRPGGQGRFYEQYF. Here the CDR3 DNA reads TGTGCCAGCAGACCCGGGGGACAGGGTAGATTTTACGAGCAGTACTTC.

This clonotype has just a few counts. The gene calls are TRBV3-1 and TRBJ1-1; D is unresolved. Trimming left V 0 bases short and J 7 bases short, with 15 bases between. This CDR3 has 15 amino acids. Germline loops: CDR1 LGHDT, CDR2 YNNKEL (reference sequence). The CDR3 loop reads CASSQDLDLSGEAFF. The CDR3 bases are TGTGCCAGCAGCCAAGATTTAGACCTCTCGGGTGAAGCTTTCTTT. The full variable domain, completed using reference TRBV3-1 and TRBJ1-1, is DTAVSQTPKYLVTQMGNDKSIKCEQNLGHDTMYWYKQDSKKFLKIMFSYNNKELIINETVPNRFSPKSPDKAHLNLHINSLELGDSAVYFCASSQDLDLSGEAFFGQGTRLTVV.

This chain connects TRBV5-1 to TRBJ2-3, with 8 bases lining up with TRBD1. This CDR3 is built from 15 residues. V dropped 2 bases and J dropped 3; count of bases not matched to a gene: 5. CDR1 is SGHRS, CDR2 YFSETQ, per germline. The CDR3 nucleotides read TGCGCCAGCAGCTTCCGACAGGGGAGGACAGATACGCAGTATTTT. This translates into CASSFRQGRTDTQYF.

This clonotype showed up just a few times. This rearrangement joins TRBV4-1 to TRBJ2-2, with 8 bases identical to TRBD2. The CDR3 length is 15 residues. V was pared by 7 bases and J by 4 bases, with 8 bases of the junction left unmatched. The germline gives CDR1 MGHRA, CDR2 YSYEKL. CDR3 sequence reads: CASTQRESGTGELFF. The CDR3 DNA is TGCGCCAGCACTCAGCGGGAGTCGGGCACCGGGGAGCTGTTTTTT.

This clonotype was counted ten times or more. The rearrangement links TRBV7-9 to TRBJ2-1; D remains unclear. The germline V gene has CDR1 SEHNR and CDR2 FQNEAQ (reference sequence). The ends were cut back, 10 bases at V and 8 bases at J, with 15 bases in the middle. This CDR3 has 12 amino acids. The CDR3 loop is CATTFKSYEQFF. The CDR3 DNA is TGTGCCACCACCTTCAAGTCCTATGAGCAGTTCTTC.

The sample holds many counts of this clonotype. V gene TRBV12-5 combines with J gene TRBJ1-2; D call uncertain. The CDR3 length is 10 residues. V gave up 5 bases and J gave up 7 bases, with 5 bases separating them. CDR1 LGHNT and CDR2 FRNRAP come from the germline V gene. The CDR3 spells CASGTGGYTF. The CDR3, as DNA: TGTGCTAGTGGTACGGGTGGCTACACCTTC.